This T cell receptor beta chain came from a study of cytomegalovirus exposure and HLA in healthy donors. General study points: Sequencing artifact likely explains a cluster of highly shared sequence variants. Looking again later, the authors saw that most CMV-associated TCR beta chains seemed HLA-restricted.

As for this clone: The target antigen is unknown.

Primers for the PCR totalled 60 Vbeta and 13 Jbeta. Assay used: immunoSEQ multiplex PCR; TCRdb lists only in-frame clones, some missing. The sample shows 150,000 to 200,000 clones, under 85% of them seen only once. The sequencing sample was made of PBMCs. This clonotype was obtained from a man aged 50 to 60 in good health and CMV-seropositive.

CDR3 sequence: CSVIAGVHEQYF. The CDR3 region has the DNA TGCAGCGTTATAGCGGGAGTCCACGAGCAGTACTTC. The genes are TRBV29-1 and TRBJ2-7, with 9 bases identical to TRBD2. Germline V gene sequence: CDR1 SQVTM, CDR2 ANQGSEA. The CDR3 consists of 12 residues. J gave up 5 bases and V 5 bases, and 4 bases lay outside the gene matches.